This T cell receptor beta chain was identified in a study of T cell repertoires in cytomegalovirus infection. Study background: Matching HLA type, along with CMV infection, was indicated by public TCR beta signatures. General study points: Cumulative frequency of public TCR beta families picked out carriers of CMV plus the relevant HLA. HLA-C-restricted, CMV-specific TCR beta clonotypes were dominant ex vivo.

This clonotype was seen more than once but under ten times. No antigen is known for it. Each CDR3 protein is one row after TCRdb ran MiXCR on the reads. The table has more than 150,000 distinct CDR3 sequences, about 21% seen once. Germline V lookup: CDR1 MNHNY, CDR2 SVGAGI (reference sequence). The length of the CDR3 is 17 residues. After removal of 3 bases from V and 4 bases from J, the junction contained 12 bases not matched to a gene. The sequencing input was PBMCs. The source of this sequence is a human donor in good health (CMV status not recorded). Some clones in this sample may be carry-over from other donors' samples. This chain uses TRBV6-6 with TRBJ2-3; TRBD2 matches 8 bases. The CDR3 loop reads CASSYGAGAGGSDTQYF. The CDR3 DNA reads TGTGCCAGCAGTTATGGGGCCGGGGCGGGGGGATCAGATACGCAGTATTTT.